The T cell receptor beta chain under discussion was sequenced for a study of blood T cell repertoires in COVID-19. For the study at large: Sources were T cells, B-cell-depleted T cells, or PBMCs; the material itself was cDNA or gDNA.

This table comes from immunoSEQ multiplex PCR, and its TCRdb copy is limited to in-frame clones, with some not included. The table shows about 120,000 clones, with around 91% occurring only once. The specimen was peripheral blood. This clonotype originated in a man in his 70s with active or convalescent COVID-19.

Here the CDR3 reads CASRLAGYEQYF. CDR3 sequence (DNA): TGTGCCAGCCGACTAGCGGGCTACGAGCAGTACTTC. The chain joins TRBV13 to TRBJ2-7; 10 nucleotides agree with TRBD2. The CDR3 has 12 residues. The V and J ends lost 8 bases and 3 bases, in that order; junction bases with no gene match: 1. Germline assignment: CDR1 PRHDT and CDR2 FYEKMQ (reference sequence).